Sequencing of this T cell receptor (beta chain) was carried out in a study of cytomegalovirus exposure and HLA in healthy donors. This clone showed up just a few times. Its antigen remains unidentified. Whole-study results and caveats: Later analysis identified 16,000 or so TCR beta sequences associated with HLA alleles, using a false discovery rate threshold of 0.05. A later analysis reportedly found fewer N-insertions in an Asian-associated ancestry cluster than the approximately 730-donor mean. The study listed 150 to 200 cytomegalovirus-associated TCR beta chains.

The V end was cut by 8 bases, the J end by 3 bases, with 17 bases between. Germline CDR1 LNHDA, CDR2 SQIVND (reference sequence). CDR3 size: 15 residues. The PCR made use of 60 Vbeta and 13 Jbeta primers. Generated by immunoSEQ multiplex PCR, the TCRdb table keeps only in-frame clones and is missing some. This table holds about 79,000 clones, under 70% found once. Unrecorded immune exposures were likely, despite nominal health at sampling. The sample was PBMCs. This receptor was identified in a woman between 50 and 59 years old in good health and CMV-seropositive. The rearrangement uses TRBV19 and TRBJ1-5, with D possibly TRBD1 on 5 matching bases. The CDR3 coding sequence is TGTGCCAGTGGCGGGGGGAGCATGAACAATCAGCCCCAGCATTTT. Its translation is CASGGGSMNNQPQHF.